Shown below are 25 T cell receptor beta chains from a single sample sequenced in a study of CD8+ T cells in alopecia areata. The authors extracted RNA and reverse transcribed it into cDNA as the sequencing template. Repertoires were generated with immunoSEQ multiplex PCR, while TCRdb's copy carries only in-frame clones and drops some. This table has 200,000 or so clones, roughly 40% appearing once. Regarding treatment: oral pan-JAK inhibitor, 5-10 mg twice daily. The material was CD4+ T cells sorted from blood, obtained around week 37, from a patient treated with tofacitinib. The receptors here all came from a human donor with alopecia areata.

This chain uses TRBV29-1 with TRBJ1-1, with D perhaps TRBD1 (5 bases). The CDR3 extends over 13 amino acids. Germline CDR1 reads SQVTM; CDR2 reads ANQGSEA. Trimming removed 3 bases at V and 4 bases at J, with 12 bases between. The CDR3 region has the DNA TGCAGCGTTGAGAGGGGCGGGAGCACTGAAGCTTTCTTT. This sequence encodes CSVERGGSTEAFF.

Note on this clone: Other DNA sequences in this specimen translate into the identical CDR3. The chain is built from TRBV5-1 and TRBJ2-2, with D unresolved. CDR3 length: 14 amino acids. V was cut by 4 bases and J by 0 bases, with 7 bases left in between. Per germline, CDR1 SGHRS and CDR2 YFSETQ. The CDR3 DNA reads as TGCGCCAGCAGCCTAGACCCGAACACCGGGGAGCTGTTTTTT. Protein sequence: CASSLDPNTGELFF.

This clone was seen only a few times. This chain connects TRBV28 to TRBJ2-5; D is unresolved. Germline CDR1 reads MDHEN; CDR2 reads SYDVKM. With 6 bases removed from V and 5 bases from J, the gap between germline ends came to 10 bases. The CDR3 totals 12 residues. In DNA, the CDR3 is TGTGCCAGCAGACAAGGTTGGGAGACCCAGTACTTC. Translation: CASRQGWETQYF.

This clone turned up a few times. The chain employs TRBV29-1 and TRBJ2-7; D is uncertain. Trimming shortened V by 4 bases and J by 5 bases, and 12 bases separated the two germline ends. CDR1 is SQVTM, CDR2 ANQGSEA, per germline. The CDR3 loop spans 12 amino acids. The CDR3 loop reads CSVVSSSDEQYF. Written as DNA, the CDR3 is TGCAGCGTTGTATCCAGTTCGGACGAGCAGTACTTC.

CDR3 DNA sequence: TGTGCCAGCGACCCAAGCGTGGCTAGCCAGAAGCAGTACTTC. It is translated as CASDPSVASQKQYF. This chain links TRBV2 with TRBJ2-7; tentatively, D is TRBD2 (5 bases). The germline V gene encodes CDR1 SNHLY and CDR2 FYNNEI. CDR3 length: 14 residues. The V end lost 8 bases, the J end lost 8 bases, and 22 bases lay between the germline ends.

The chain links TRBV7-6 to TRBJ2-5; D ambiguous. The length of the CDR3 is 15 residues. From germline, CDR1 is SGHVS and CDR2 FNYEAQ. Trimming took 4 bases from V and 5 from J, leaving 17 bases between them. The CDR3 spells CASSSGLSVGETQYF. CDR3 sequence (DNA): TGTGCCAGCAGCTCTGGGTTAAGCGTTGGGGAGACCCAGTACTTC.

The V call is TRBV2, the J call TRBJ1-1, with D possibly being TRBD1 (5 bases). From germline, CDR1 is SNHLY and CDR2 FYNNEI. V lost 6 bases and J 6 bases, leaving 17 bases between the germline ends. CDR3 length: 14 residues. The CDR3 reads CASRVGVLGAEAFF. The CDR3 DNA is TGTGCCAGCAGGGTGGGGGTGCTGGGAGCTGAAGCTTTCTTT. Combining the CDR3 with reference TRBV2 and TRBJ1-1 gives the whole variable domain EPEVTQTPSHQVTQMGQEVILRCVPISNHLYFYWYRQILGQKVEFLVSFYNNEISEKSEIFDDQFSVERPDGSNFTLKIRSTKLEDSAMYFCASRVGVLGAEAFFGQGTRLTVV.

The sample holds a few counts of this clone. The V call is TRBV25-1, the J call TRBJ2-7, with a possible D match to TRBD1 (5 bases). This CDR3 comprises 16 residues. Trimming cost V 4 bases and J 6 bases, with 22 bases left between them. Looked up from germline, CDR1 is MGHDK and CDR2 is SYGVNS. This CDR3 reads CASSGDTGLLIGEQYF. The CDR3 bases are TGTGCCAGCAGTGGAGACACAGGCCTATTAATAGGCGAGCAGTACTTC.

This clone is medium-sized (0.01 to 0.1%) by share. This CDR3 is CASSPPDKDEQFF. CDR3 DNA sequence: TGTGCCAGCTCACCACCAGACAAGGATGAGCAGTTCTTC. V usage is TRBV18 and J usage is TRBJ2-1; D is uncertain. Germline-derived CDR1 and CDR2 are KGHSH and LQKENI. V lost 0 bases, J lost 8 bases, and 8 bases lay in between. This CDR3 has 13 residues.

This clone was seen only a few times. The rearrangement uses TRBV19 and TRBJ2-3; TRBD2 aligns across 9 bases. The V segment lost 3 bases and the J segment 2 bases; nucleotides outside the gene matches: 9. CDR1 LNHDA and CDR2 SQIVND come from the germline V gene (reference sequence). The CDR3 extends over 17 amino acids. The CDR3 sequence: CASSILPSGTHTDTQYF. CDR3 nucleotides: TGTGCCAGTAGTATCCTTCCTAGCGGGACCCACACAGATACGCAGTATTTT.

The V gene is TRBV5-1, the J gene TRBJ2-1, with 7 bases identical to TRBD1. CDR3 length: 13 amino acids. V was pared by 4 bases and J by 5 bases, with 3 bases of the junction left unmatched. CDR1 and CDR2 from the germline V gene are SGHRS and YFSETQ. CDR3 protein: CASSPGTDNEQFF. The CDR3 bases are TGCGCCAGCAGCCCCGGGACAGACAATGAGCAGTTCTTC. Complete variable domain (other parts from reference TRBV5-1 and TRBJ2-1): KAGVTQTPRYLIKTRGQQVTLSCSPISGHRSVSWYQQTPGQGLQFLFEYFSETQRNKGNFPGRFSGRQFSNSRSEMNVSTLELGDSALYLCASSPGTDNEQFFGPGTRLTVL.

The chain carries TRBV30 and TRBJ2-5; TRBD1 or TRBD2 may be the D gene (6 bases each). This CDR3 is built from 14 residues. The V and J ends lost 3 bases and 2 bases respectively, with 13 bases between them. Looked up from germline, CDR1 is GTSNPN and CDR2 is SVGIG (reference sequence). The CDR3 here is CAWRGGLGQETQYF. In DNA, the CDR3 is TGTGCCTGGAGAGGGGGGCTCGGACAAGAGACCCAGTACTTC.

This chain connects TRBV6-5 to TRBJ2-7; 7 bases are shared with TRBD2. After removal of 6 bases from V and 6 bases from J, the junction contained 8 bases not matched to a gene. In germline, CDR1 is MNHEY, CDR2 SVGAGI. CDR3 length: 13 residues. For the CDR3, the DNA is TGTGCCAGCAGGGGGCTAGCGGACCTCGAGCAGTACTTC. Its protein product is CASRGLADLEQYF.

The J gene is TRBJ2-3, the V gene TRBV30; no clear D gene. Germline assignment: CDR1 GTSNPN and CDR2 SVGIG (reference sequence). Trimming took off 8 bases at V and 4 bases at J, with 13 bases between the two ends. This CDR3 has 12 amino acids. The CDR3 DNA is TGTGCCGGCTCCGAGTGGGCAGATACGCAGTATTTT. Amino acids: CAGSEWADTQYF.

In its sample, this clone ranks as medium-sized. This chain links TRBV10-3 with TRBJ2-3; perhaps D is TRBD1 or TRBD2 (5 bases each). Germline V lookup: CDR1 ENHRY, CDR2 SYGVKD. There are 14 residues in the CDR3. V gave up 7 bases and J gave up 1 base, with 12 bases separating them. This chain's CDR3 is CAIMGTERTDTQYF. Here the CDR3 DNA reads TGTGCCATCATGGGGACGGAGCGCACAGATACGCAGTATTTT.

The chain carries TRBV4-1 and TRBJ1-1, with 8 nucleotides matching TRBD1. Germline V lookup: CDR1 MGHRA, CDR2 YSYEKL. The junction had 8 bases not matched to a gene; V was cut back by 0 bases and J by 5 bases. CDR3 length: 16 residues. In DNA, the CDR3 is TGCGCCAGCAGCCAAGACAGAGACAGGGGAGGGACTGAAGCTTTCTTT. Its protein is CASSQDRDRGGTEAFF.

V gene TRBV6-5 combines with J gene TRBJ2-3; 12 bases match TRBD2. Germline V lookup: CDR1 MNHEY, CDR2 SVGAGI. The trim removed 6 bases at V and 8 bases at J, leaving 9 bases unmatched. This CDR3 region has 15 residues. CDR3 in amino acids: CASSPRTSGVGTQYF. CDR3 coding DNA: TGTGCCAGCAGCCCAAGGACTAGCGGGGTCGGTACGCAGTATTTT.

This clone was detected only a few times. V is TRBV27 and J is TRBJ1-2, with D uncertain. The V end was cut by 5 bases, the J end by 8 bases, with 18 bases between. The CDR3 contains 14 residues. Germline V gene data show CDR1 as MNHEY and CDR2 as SMNVEV (reference sequence). Written as DNA, the CDR3 is TGTGCCAGCAGTCCATTGGCCTATCCCTACGGCTACACCTTC. Amino acids: CASSPLAYPYGYTF.

The chain uses TRBV29-1 and TRBJ2-4, with 8 bases matching TRBD1. V was pared by 4 bases and J by 8 bases, with 13 bases of the junction left unmatched. Germline V gene lookup returns CDR1 SQVTM and CDR2 ANQGSEA. The CDR3 is 15 amino acids. CDR3 residues: CSVARDRSPGDIQYF. CDR3 coding DNA: TGCAGCGTTGCCCGGGACAGGTCGCCCGGGGACATTCAGTACTTC.

V gene TRBV5-4 combines with J gene TRBJ2-2; D ambiguous. The CDR3 totals 13 residues. Germline CDR1 is SGHNT and CDR2 is YYREEE (reference sequence). Trimming shortened V by 1 base and J by 6 bases, and 7 bases separated the two germline ends. The CDR3 loop reads CASSLIVSGELFF. In DNA form, the CDR3 reads TGTGCCAGCAGCTTGATCGTTTCCGGGGAGCTGTTTTTT.

In this sample, this clone turned up a few times. The chain uses TRBV6-5 and TRBJ2-1; D is undetermined. V dropped 5 bases and J dropped 0 bases, with 11 bases sitting between them. Per germline, CDR1 MNHEY and CDR2 SVGAGI. CDR3 length equals 15 residues. The CDR3 spells CASSGHGPSYNEQFF. CDR3 in DNA: TGTGCCAGCAGTGGCCATGGCCCCTCCTACAATGAGCAGTTCTTC.

The chain is built from TRBV29-1 and TRBJ1-2; 9 nucleotides align to TRBD1. The CDR3 has 14 residues. Germline CDR1 SQVTM, CDR2 ANQGSEA. V shed 6 bases, J shed 8 bases, and the junction held 13 bases outside the gene matches. CDR3 sequence reads: CSVVPGQGQGGYTF. The CDR3 DNA reads as TGCAGCGTCGTTCCGGGACAGGGTCAGGGGGGCTACACCTTC.

This sequence joins TRBV5-1 and TRBJ2-5, with D possibly being TRBD2 (5 bases). The CDR3 has 16 amino acids. Germline-derived CDR1 and CDR2 are SGHRS and YFSETQ. V gave up 4 bases and J gave up 2 bases, with 18 bases separating them. The CDR3 loop is CASSPGLGRGQETQYF. The CDR3 DNA follows: TGCGCCAGCAGCCCCGGTTTGGGGAGAGGGCAAGAGACCCAGTACTTC.

This clone showed up just a few times. The chain is built from TRBV7-9 and TRBJ2-1; TRBD2 matches 11 bases. Trimming at V came to 3 bases and at J to 4 bases, leaving 8 bases not matched to a gene. There are 17 residues in the CDR3. Germline V lookup: CDR1 SEHNR, CDR2 FQNEAQ (reference sequence). For the CDR3, the DNA is TGTGCCAGCAGCTTGGGAACCGGGACTAGCGGATACAATGAGCAGTTCTTC. Translation: CASSLGTGTSGYNEQFF.

This chain connects TRBV5-1 to TRBJ2-1, with D perhaps TRBD2 (6 bases). Trimming shortened V by 4 bases and J by 2 bases, and 10 bases separated the two germline ends. Germline V gene sequence: CDR1 SGHRS, CDR2 YFSETQ. The CDR3 length is 14 residues. CDR3 sequence: CASSPLATYNEQFF. CDR3 coding DNA: TGCGCCAGCAGCCCCCTAGCGACCTACAATGAGCAGTTCTTC.